This T cell receptor beta chain was documented in a study of breast tumors, draining lymph nodes, adjacent tissues. One entry per CDR3 protein, called by TCRdb with MiXCR from the multiplex PCR reads. The table includes about 230,000 distinct CDR3 sequences, 32% detected once. Study-wide results and caveats: That most tumor T cells come from lymph nodes remained unproven.

With respect to this clonotype: What it recognizes is unknown.

The lymph nodes were axillary draining lymph nodes from breast cancer patients. The V segment lost 8 bases and the J segment 4 bases; nucleotides outside the gene matches: 6. Germline lookup yields CDR1 SNHLY and CDR2 FYNNEI. The CDR3 sequence is 13 residues long. This chain links TRBV2 with TRBJ2-7, with TRBD1 matching over 9 bases. Sequencing was done on a sample of axillary lymph node tissue. The receptor comes from a female donor with breast cancer. Some clones in this sample may be carry-over from other donors' samples. This chain's CDR3 is CASGGTGLYEQYF. The DNA of the CDR3 is TGTGCCAGCGGAGGGACAGGGCTTTACGAGCAGTACTTC.